Listed here are 30 T cell receptor beta chains from one sample, sequenced in a study of cytomegalovirus exposure and HLA in healthy donors. Both 60 Vbeta primers and 13 Jbeta primers went into the PCR. The assay was immunoSEQ multiplex PCR, and TCRdb's table has in-frame clones only and misses some. The table includes roughly 150,000 clones, roughly four fifths detected once. The sample was PBMCs. The source is a man between 18 and 29 years old in good health and CMV-seronegative.

The gene calls are TRBV6-5 and TRBJ2-5; 12 bases align to TRBD2. The germline V gene has CDR1 MNHEY and CDR2 SVGAGI. Trimming at V came to 10 bases and at J to 2 bases, leaving 2 bases not matched to a gene. The CDR3 contains 13 residues. The CDR3 reads CATGLAGQETQYF. In nucleotides, the CDR3 is TGTGCCACGGGACTAGCGGGTCAAGAGACCCAGTACTTC.

The chain links TRBV5-1 to TRBJ2-3, with D perhaps matching TRBD1 (6 bases). Per the germline V gene, CDR1 is SGHRS and CDR2 is YFSETQ. Trimming left V 6 bases short and J 0 bases short, with 14 bases between. The CDR3 is made up of 15 amino acids. CDR3 coding DNA: TGCGCCAGCATAAGGGGGAGTCCTAGCACAGATACGCAGTATTTT. Translation: CASIRGSPSTDTQYF.

The rearrangement links TRBV7-2 to TRBJ2-1; D perhaps matches TRBD2 (5 bases). This CDR3 region has 14 residues. Per the germline V gene, CDR1 is SGHTA and CDR2 is FQGNSA. V gave up 5 bases and J gave up 8 bases, with 16 bases separating them. The CDR3: CASSGRLSSYEQFF. The CDR3 bases are TGTGCCAGCAGCGGCCGACTATCTAGCTATGAGCAGTTCTTC.

V is TRBV7-9 and J is TRBJ2-3; tentatively, D is TRBD1 (6 bases). The V end was cut by 8 bases, the J end by 0 bases, with 18 bases between. The CDR3 is made up of 16 amino acids. Germline assignment: CDR1 SEHNR and CDR2 FQNEAQ (reference sequence). The CDR3 DNA is TGTGCCAGCTCCCTCACAGGGCTTTCTAGCACAGATACGCAGTATTTT. The encoded protein is CASSLTGLSSTDTQYF.

The chain joins TRBV5-8 to TRBJ1-2; no clear D. The CDR3 runs to 12 residues. Germline-derived CDR1 and CDR2 are SGHTS and YDEGEE. Trimming stripped 5 bases from V and 2 bases from J, with 7 bases between. CDR3 sequence: CASRTLNYGYTF. CDR3 bases: TGTGCCAGCAGGACTCTCAACTATGGCTACACCTTC.

This sequence joins TRBV19 and TRBJ1-2; TRBD1 agrees at 10 bases. This CDR3 is built from 15 residues. Germline CDR1 is LNHDA and CDR2 is SQIVND (reference sequence). The V segment lost 7 bases and the J segment 8 bases; nucleotides outside the gene matches: 13. CDR3 protein: CASKTSGQGKEGYTF. The CDR3 DNA reads as TGTGCCAGTAAAACCTCGGGACAGGGGAAGGAAGGCTACACCTTC.

The chain uses TRBV6-5 and TRBJ1-2; D not resolved. CDR1 is MNHEY, CDR2 SVGAGI, per germline. V dropped 0 bases and J dropped 8 bases, with 10 bases sitting between them. The CDR3 covers 13 residues. The CDR3 here is CASSYSTKQGYTF. Written as DNA, the CDR3 is TGTGCCAGCAGTTACTCGACTAAGCAGGGCTACACCTTC.

The chain uses TRBV5-1 and TRBJ1-1; 8 bases agree with TRBD1. The CDR3 length is 15 residues. With V trimmed by 4 bases and J by 5 bases, 10 bases remained unmatched. Germline V lookup: CDR1 SGHRS, CDR2 YFSETQ. The CDR3: CASSRLGTGQTEAFF. The CDR3 DNA is TGCGCCAGCAGCCGTCTTGGGACAGGACAAACTGAAGCTTTCTTT. Looking up the rest from reference TRBV5-1 and TRBJ1-1 gives the full variable domain: KAGVTQTPRYLIKTRGQQVTLSCSPISGHRSVSWYQQTPGQGLQFLFEYFSETQRNKGNFPGRFSGRQFSNSRSEMNVSTLELGDSALYLCASSRLGTGQTEAFFGQGTRLTVV.

J is TRBJ2-5 and V is TRBV6-5; 10 nucleotides align to TRBD1. This CDR3 has 15 amino acids. J was trimmed by 5 bases and V by 2 bases; bases with no gene match: 5. Germline CDR1 and CDR2: MNHEY and SVGAGI. CDR3 nucleotides: TGTGCCAGCAGTTACCTGGGACAGGGGAGGGAGACCCAGTACTTC. Residues: CASSYLGQGRETQYF.

Concerning this clone itself: The identical CDR3 is also encoded by other nucleotide sequences in the sample. The chain couples TRBV7-9 to TRBJ2-7; TRBD2 matches 13 bases. Trimming removed 2 bases from V and 7 bases from J; junction bases left unmatched: 8. Per the germline V gene, CDR1 is SEHNR and CDR2 is FQNEAQ (reference sequence). This CDR3 is built from 16 residues. The CDR3 coding sequence is TGTGCCAGCAGCTTATCCGGACTAGCGGGAGTAAAAGAGCAGTACTTC. Its translation is CASSLSGLAGVKEQYF.

The rearrangement links TRBV9 to TRBJ2-2, with TRBD1 identical over 7 bases. The CDR3 sequence is 14 residues long. The ends lost 1 base at V and 3 bases at J; junction bases unmatched: 0. CDR1 is SGDLS and CDR2 is YYNGEE in the germline V gene. The CDR3 nucleotides read TGTGCCAGCAGCGTACAGGGGGACACCGGGGAGCTGTTTTTT. Amino acids: CASSVQGDTGELFF.

The chain has TRBV9 and TRBJ2-2, with no clear D. Germline CDR1 SGDLS, CDR2 YYNGEE. The CDR3 is made up of 14 amino acids. V gave up 3 bases and J gave up 2 bases, with 8 bases separating them. The CDR3 here is CASSAGVNTGELFF. Here the CDR3 DNA reads TGTGCCAGCAGCGCCGGTGTCAACACCGGGGAGCTGTTTTTT. Full variable domain (rest looked up from reference TRBV9 and TRBJ2-2): DSGVTQTPKHLITATGQRVTLRCSPRSGDLSVYWYQQSLDQGLQFLIQYYNGEERAKGNILERFSAQQFPDLHSELNLSSLELGDSALYFCASSAGVNTGELFFGEGSRLTVL.

The chain couples TRBV6-5 to TRBJ2-7; 13 bases fit TRBD2. Germline-derived CDR1 and CDR2 are MNHEY and SVGAGI. The length of the CDR3 is 16 residues. V shed 6 bases, J shed 4 bases, and the junction held 9 bases outside the gene matches. This chain's CDR3 is CASSYLRLAGGYEQYF. CDR3 nucleotide sequence: TGTGCCAGCAGCTACCTCCGACTAGCGGGAGGATACGAGCAGTACTTC.

The J gene is TRBJ2-5, the V gene TRBV7-9, with no clear D. TRBJ2-7 matches the DNA end more closely, so the J call is doubtful. This CDR3 is 11 amino acids long. Germline V lookup: CDR1 SEHNR, CDR2 FQNEAQ (reference sequence). The CDR3 nucleotides are TGTGCCAGCAGCGTTTCATACGAGCAGTACTTC. Translating gives CASSVSYEQYF.

For this clone: One end of the junction varies from germline; a read error may be responsible. The chain links TRBV7-9 to TRBJ1-1; TRBD1 aligns across 8 bases. CDR1 and CDR2 (germline): SEHNR, FQNEAQ (reference sequence). This CDR3 region has 16 residues. The CDR3 spells CSSSKDRAQRGTEAFF. For the CDR3, the DNA is TGTTCCAGCAGCAAGGACAGGGCCCAGAGGGGCACTGAAGCTTTCTTT.

This sequence joins TRBV10-2 and TRBJ1-1, with 9 bases fitting TRBD1. The CDR3 has 13 residues. The V gene end was trimmed by 6 bases and the J gene end by 3 bases; junction bases not matched to a gene: 2. Germline V CDR1 and CDR2: WSHSY, SAAADI. CDR3 loop: CASSRQGDTEAFF. CDR3 bases: TGCGCCAGCAGCAGACAGGGGGACACTGAAGCTTTCTTT.

This clone occurred a few times. The genes are TRBV27 and TRBJ2-3, with a weak D call TRBD2 (7 bases). The length of the CDR3 is 12 residues. The germline V gene encodes CDR1 MNHEY and CDR2 SMNVEV (reference sequence). V lost 8 bases to trimming and J lost 4 bases, with 10 bases between them. The CDR3 DNA sequence: TGTGCCAGCCGGGGGGCGGCAGATACGCAGTATTTT. It specifies CASRGAADTQYF.

This chain joins TRBV29-1 and TRBJ2-1, with TRBD1 as a possible D gene (5 bases). Germline-derived CDR1 and CDR2 are SQVTM and ANQGSEA. Trimming took off 1 base at V and 6 bases at J, with 10 bases between the two ends. The CDR3 contains 13 residues. The CDR3 bases are TGCAGCGTTGAAGGGAATCAGGGCAATGAGCAGTTCTTC. Translated, it gives CSVEGNQGNEQFF.

The gene calls are TRBV19 and TRBJ2-2, with 8 bases identical to TRBD1. Germline V gene data show CDR1 as LNHDA and CDR2 as SQIVND (reference sequence). This CDR3 spans 16 amino acids. V lost 6 bases to trimming and J lost 6 bases; unmatched junction nucleotides: 12. The CDR3 loop reads CASRTPGQEIAGELFF. CDR3 DNA: TGTGCCAGTAGGACACCGGGACAGGAGATCGCCGGGGAGCTGTTTTTT.

The chain carries TRBV7-2 and TRBJ2-7, with 7 bases that match TRBD2. Germline lookup yields CDR1 SGHTA and CDR2 FQGNSA. CDR3 length: 15 amino acids. V shed 8 bases and J 1 base; nucleotides not matched to a gene: 11. The CDR3 DNA is TGTGCCAGCGGTCTAGGTGGGGGGGGGTCCTACGAGCAGTACTTC. It codes for CASGLGGGGSYEQYF. Using reference TRBV7-2 and TRBJ2-7 for the parts outside the CDR3, the full variable domain is GAGVSQSPSNKVTEKGKDVELRCDPISGHTALYWYRQSLGQGLEFLIYFQGNSAPDKSGLPSDRFSAERTGGSVSTLTIQRTQQEDSAVYLCASGLGGGGSYEQYFGPGTRLTVT.

The rearrangement links TRBV7-9 to TRBJ1-2; 7 bases are shared with TRBD1. The CDR3 has 13 residues. The V gene's germline CDR1 is SEHNR and CDR2 FQNEAQ (reference sequence). V lost 1 base and J lost 8; bases outside the gene matches: 4. The CDR3 nucleotides read TGTGCCAGCAGCTTAGGGGACAGCCAGGGCTACACCTTC. The encoded protein is CASSLGDSQGYTF.

The V call is TRBV7-2, the J call TRBJ2-5; 7 positions match TRBD1. J lost 4 bases, V lost 1 base, and 9 bases had no gene match. Germline V gives CDR1 SGHTA, CDR2 FQGNSA. CDR3 length equals 16 residues. Here the CDR3 DNA reads TGTGCCAGCAGCTTAGAGGGGGCTAGCCCCGTAGAGACCCAGTACTTC. This sequence encodes CASSLEGASPVETQYF.

V is TRBV9 and J is TRBJ2-5; TRBD2 matches at 14 bases. CDR1 is SGDLS, CDR2 YYNGEE, per germline. This CDR3 contains 16 residues. Trimming at V came to 2 bases and at J to 4 bases, leaving 4 bases not matched to a gene. The CDR3 DNA follows: TGTGCCAGCAGCGTGACTAGCGGGAGGGGCGGAGAGACCCAGTACTTC. Translating it yields CASSVTSGRGGETQYF. Full variable domain (remainder filled in from reference TRBV9 and TRBJ2-5): DSGVTQTPKHLITATGQRVTLRCSPRSGDLSVYWYQQSLDQGLQFLIQYYNGEERAKGNILERFSAQQFPDLHSELNLSSLELGDSALYFCASSVTSGRGGETQYFGPGTRLLVL.

The CDR3 region has the DNA TGTGCCAGCAGCTTAGTTTGGTCAACACAGGGGCGGACTAATGAAAAACTGTTTTTT. It is translated as CASSLVWSTQGRTNEKLFF. The chain couples TRBV11-2 to TRBJ1-4; TRBD1 agrees at 7 bases. Germline CDR1 reads SGHAT; CDR2 reads FQNNGV. The CDR3 covers 19 residues. Germline trimming cut 1 base from V and 2 bases from J; bases unmatched to any gene: 13.

This clone was counted between two and nine times. The chain carries TRBV18 and TRBJ1-1; D ambiguous. Germline CDR1 and CDR2: KGHSH and LQKENI. The CDR3 runs 14 residues. V dropped 2 bases and J dropped 1 base, with 8 bases sitting between them. The CDR3 DNA reads as TGTGCCAGCTCACCAGGGCAGACGAACACTGAAGCTTTCTTT. This sequence encodes CASSPGQTNTEAFF. Looking up the rest from reference TRBV18 and TRBJ1-1 gives the full variable domain: NAGVMQNPRHLVRRRGQEARLRCSPMKGHSHVYWYRQLPEEGLKFMVYLQKENIIDESGMPKERFSAEFPKEGPSILRIQQVVRGDSAAYFCASSPGQTNTEAFFGQGTRLTVV.

The chain carries TRBV4-3 and TRBJ1-5; D not certain. Trimming shortened V by 0 bases and J by 4 bases, and 4 bases separated the two germline ends. The germline CDR1 and CDR2 sequences are LGHNA and YSLEER. There are 13 residues in the CDR3. DNA for the CDR3: TGCGCCAGCAGCCAAGATCATAATCAGCCCCAGCATTTT. Translated: CASSQDHNQPQHF.

The V call is TRBV5-8, the J call TRBJ2-5; 11 bases agree with TRBD2. Germline CDR1 and CDR2: SGHTS and YDEGEE. There are 14 residues in the CDR3. Trimming took 1 base from V and 4 from J; bases not matched to a gene: 0. CDR3 DNA sequence: TGTGCCAGCAGCTTGACTAGCGGGAGAGAGACCCAGTACTTC. It specifies CASSLTSGRETQYF.

This chain joins TRBV28 and TRBJ2-3; tentative D call: TRBD1 (6 bases). Looked up from germline, CDR1 is MDHEN and CDR2 is SYDVKM. V lost 3 bases to trimming and J lost 6 bases, with 16 bases between them. The CDR3 runs 15 residues. The CDR3, as DNA: TGTGCCAGCAGTTTTGGGGGACAAGGCCCGGATACGCAGTATTTT. This encodes CASSFGGQGPDTQYF.

The chain carries TRBV5-6 and TRBJ2-1; the D gene is possibly TRBD2 (5 bases). The V end was cut by 3 bases, the J end by 5 bases, with 12 bases between. The germline CDR1 and CDR2 sequences are SGHDT and YYEEEE. This CDR3 is 14 amino acids long. The CDR3 region has the DNA TGTGCCAGCAGCTCCACTAGATCCCACAATGAGCAGTTCTTC. Translation: CASSSTRSHNEQFF. Filled out from reference TRBV5-6 and TRBJ2-1, the complete variable domain reads DAGVTQSPTHLIKTRGQQVTLRCSPKSGHDTVSWYQQALGQGPQFIFQYYEEEERQRGNFPDRFSGHQFPNYSSELNVNALLLGDSALYLCASSSTRSHNEQFFGPGTRLTVL.

The chain is built from TRBV7-2 and TRBJ2-3, with a possible D match to TRBD2 (5 bases). V shed 5 bases and J shed 2 bases, with 14 bases lying between them. The germline gives CDR1 SGHTA, CDR2 FQGNSA. The CDR3 is 15 residues long. For the CDR3, the DNA is TGTGCCAGCAGCCCAGGACTGGGAATCACAGATACGCAGTATTTT. Translated: CASSPGLGITDTQYF.